What follows describes a single T cell receptor (beta chain). Its antigen is still unknown. Once RNA had been extracted, it was reverse transcribed into cDNA to act as the sequencing template. Generated by immunoSEQ multiplex PCR, the TCRdb table keeps only in-frame clones and is missing some. The table shows hundreds of thousands of clones, with over 60% occurring only once. Treatment here: oral pan-JAK inhibitor, 5-10 mg twice daily. The sorting of PBMCs gave CD4+ and CD8+ T cells. V lost 6 bases and J lost 6, with 14 bases in between. Germline V gives CDR1 MNHNY, CDR2 SVGAGI (reference sequence). The CDR3 runs to 13 residues. This entry belongs to a study of CD8+ T cells in alopecia areata. Study overall: Each day, treated patients took oral tofacitinib twice, at 5 to 10 mg per dose.

Whole-study results and caveats: Normal skin's resident alphabeta T cells are sequenced alongside lesional scalp T cells. Clonality in the scalp and expanded CD8+ clones ranked among the top 100 were significantly decreased by tofacitinib.

The clonotype originates from a human donor with alopecia areata. The sequencing here drew on CD4+ T cells sorted from blood, taken at approximately week 42, from a patient treated with tofacitinib. The chain employs TRBV6-6 and TRBJ1-2; D is uncertain. The CDR3: CASSLTAGNGYTF. CDR3 DNA: TGTGCCAGCAGCTTAACAGCGGGTAATGGCTACACCTTC.